The 23 T cell receptor beta chains listed next were all sequenced from one sample in a study of cytotoxic CD8 clonotypes in ibrutinib-treated CLL. Sequencing was performed with immunoSEQ multiplex PCR; in TCRdb, only in-frame clones are kept and a portion is missing. The sample records roughly 200,000 clones, 70% to 75% being singletons. This specimen consisted of PBMCs, obtained after 12 months of ibrutinib treatment. These receptors all stem from a human donor with chronic lymphocytic leukemia.

The chain couples TRBV6-5 to TRBJ1-4, with TRBD1 matching over 9 bases. Germline CDR1 is MNHEY and CDR2 is SVGAGI. J was trimmed by 5 bases and V by 6 bases; bases with no gene match: 7. The CDR3 contains 15 residues. In DNA, the CDR3 is TGTGCCAGCAGACGCACCGGGACAGGGAATGAAAAACTGTTTTTT. The encoded protein is CASRRTGTGNEKLFF.

The chain employs TRBV28 and TRBJ2-3; 7 nucleotides align to TRBD1. The CDR3 contains 15 residues. Trimming at V came to 4 bases and at J to 3 bases, leaving 7 bases not matched to a gene. Germline lookup yields CDR1 MDHEN and CDR2 SYDVKM. The CDR3 DNA is TGTGCCAGCAGTTCGCGGACAGGTTTAACAGATACGCAGTATTTT. It is translated as CASSSRTGLTDTQYF.

The chain uses TRBV11-2 and TRBJ1-2; D is undetermined. Per germline, CDR1 SGHAT and CDR2 FQNNGV. Trimming removed 8 bases at V and 2 bases at J, with 12 bases between. The CDR3 is made up of 13 amino acids. The CDR3 DNA reads TGTGCCAGCGGCCACGGGCCCAACTATGGCTACACCTTC. This encodes CASGHGPNYGYTF.

This clone showed up just a few times. The rearrangement links TRBV5-1 to TRBJ1-1; D not resolved. This CDR3 is 13 amino acids long. Trimming took off 0 bases at V and 5 bases at J, with 8 bases between the two ends. Germline V gives CDR1 SGHRS, CDR2 YFSETQ. For the CDR3, the DNA is TGCGCCAGCAGCTTGGCCCCGGGGACTGAAGCTTTCTTT. Its protein is CASSLAPGTEAFF.

This chain links TRBV7-8 with TRBJ1-5; the D gene is possibly TRBD1 (5 bases). V dropped 2 bases and J dropped 6 bases, with 14 bases sitting between them. The length of the CDR3 is 15 residues. Germline V lookup: CDR1 SGHVS, CDR2 FQNEAQ. CDR3 DNA: TGTGCCAGCAGCTTATTCCGGGCAGGGACTCAGCCCCAGCATTTT. Translating gives CASSLFRAGTQPQHF.

This clone was counted between two and nine times. The rearrangement joins TRBV6-5 to TRBJ2-6; no clear D. Germline V gives CDR1 MNHEY, CDR2 SVGAGI. V shed 5 bases and J shed 2 bases, with 4 bases lying between them. The CDR3 runs 13 residues. CDR3 in amino acids: CASSPTGANVLTF. The CDR3 bases are TGTGCCAGCAGTCCTACTGGGGCCAACGTCCTGACTTTC.

Concerning this clone itself: Other DNA sequences in the sample encode the same CDR3. The gene calls are TRBV7-2 and TRBJ2-3, with D hard to call. The CDR3 contains 12 residues. CDR1 SGHTA and CDR2 FQGNSA come from the germline V gene. V shed 2 bases and J shed 2 bases, with 2 bases lying between them. The CDR3 reads CASSLYTDTQYF. The CDR3 bases are TGTGCCAGCAGCTTATACACAGATACGCAGTATTTT.

This chain links TRBV6-5 with TRBJ2-7; D is unresolved. Germline loops: CDR1 MNHEY, CDR2 SVGAGI. The CDR3 extends over 11 amino acids. Trimming shortened V by 6 bases and J by 5 bases, and 8 bases separated the two germline ends. This chain's CDR3 is CASSARDEQYF. The CDR3 DNA reads as TGTGCCAGCAGCGCTAGGGACGAGCAGTACTTC.

This chain links TRBV7-6 with TRBJ2-5; no reliable D call. The CDR3 length is 13 residues. CDR1 is SGHVS and CDR2 is FNYEAQ in the germline V gene. Trimming pared 5 bases from V and 5 bases from J, leaving 12 bases between. The CDR3 here is CASSPNKRETQYF. Here the CDR3 DNA reads TGTGCCAGCAGCCCCAACAAAAGGGAGACCCAGTACTTC.

The chain couples TRBV5-1 to TRBJ2-5; 10 bases agree with TRBD1. Germline V gene lookup returns CDR1 SGHRS and CDR2 YFSETQ. The CDR3 has 14 amino acids. With 5 bases clipped from V and 4 bases from J, the junction kept 5 bases outside the gene matches. The CDR3 is CASRFGTGAETQYF. The CDR3 bases are TGCGCCAGCAGATTCGGGACAGGGGCAGAGACCCAGTACTTC.

This rearrangement joins TRBV7-6 to TRBJ1-2; the match to TRBD1 covers 8 bases. J lost 7 bases, V lost 5 bases, and 3 bases had no gene match. The germline CDR1 and CDR2 sequences are SGHVS and FNYEAQ. The CDR3 runs to 12 residues. The CDR3 bases are TGTGCCAGCAGCGCGGACAGGGTTGGCTACACCTTC. It encodes CASSADRVGYTF.

In DNA, the CDR3 is TGCGCCAGCAGCCAAGATCTGGGAGACAACTATAATCAGCCCCAGCATTTT. Translated, it gives CASSQDLGDNYNQPQHF. The J gene is TRBJ1-5, the V gene TRBV4-1; D is unclear. Trimming removed 0 bases from V and 4 bases from J, with 16 bases in between. Germline V gene lookup returns CDR1 MGHRA and CDR2 YSYEKL. The CDR3 has 17 amino acids.

This clone has just one count. The rearrangement joins TRBV21-1 to TRBJ1-2; TRBD1 is taken as the D call from the table, unchecked against the DNA. TRBV21-1 constitutes a pseudogene. The CDR3 has 15 amino acids. The CDR3 is CASSKDDRAHYGYTF. The CDR3 region has the DNA TGTGCCAGCAGCAAAGACGACAGGGCGCACTATGGCTACACCTTC.

The rearrangement links TRBV28 to TRBJ1-2, with unresolved D. The germline CDR1 and CDR2 sequences are MDHEN and SYDVKM. There are 8 residues in the CDR3. The V gene lost 6 bases and the J gene lost 8 bases, with 1 base spanning the gap. CDR3 sequence reads: CASSGYTF. The CDR3 nucleotides read TGTGCCAGCAGCGGCTACACCTTC.

V and J are TRBV28 and TRBJ2-2; D unresolved. This CDR3 has 13 amino acids. Germline lookup yields CDR1 MDHEN and CDR2 SYDVKM. The V end lost 8 bases, the J end lost 4 bases, and 11 bases lay between the germline ends. Written as DNA, the CDR3 is TGTGCCAGCTTGACGCAGTCCACCGGGGAGCTGTTTTTT. As protein: CASLTQSTGELFF. Supplemented by reference TRBV28 and TRBJ2-2, the full variable domain reads DVKVTQSSRYLVKRTGEKVFLECVQDMDHENMFWYRQDPGLGLRLIYFSYDVKMKEKGDIPEGYSVSREKKERFSLILESASTNQTSMYLCASLTQSTGELFFGEGSRLTVL.

The V and J genes are TRBV9 and TRBJ2-1; D unresolved. Deletions cut 1 base from V and 2 bases from J, with 13 bases between. The germline V gene encodes CDR1 SGDLS and CDR2 YYNGEE. The CDR3 runs 16 residues. This CDR3 is CASSVSRLATYNEQFF. The CDR3 DNA is TGTGCCAGCAGCGTAAGCCGCCTGGCAACCTACAATGAGCAGTTCTTC.

The rearrangement uses TRBV6-5 and TRBJ2-7, with D possibly matching TRBD1 (5 bases). The CDR3 totals 16 residues. CDR1 is MNHEY, CDR2 SVGAGI, per germline. V dropped 0 bases and J dropped 0 bases, with 12 bases sitting between them. CDR3 DNA sequence: TGTGCCAGCAGTTACTCGGGCAGGGCCCCCTCCTACGAGCAGTACTTC. This encodes CASSYSGRAPSYEQYF.

This chain links TRBV13 with TRBJ2-6; D not resolved. With 4 bases removed from V and 2 bases from J, the gap between germline ends came to 6 bases. The CDR3 has 14 residues. Looked up from germline, CDR1 is PRHDT and CDR2 is FYEKMQ (reference sequence). CDR3 residues: CASSYSTGANVLTF. CDR3 in DNA: TGTGCCAGCAGCTACAGTACTGGGGCCAACGTCCTGACTTTC.

This chain connects TRBV28 to TRBJ2-1; no firm D call. Trimming removed 6 bases at V and 8 bases at J, with 20 bases between. The CDR3 runs 15 residues. Germline lookup yields CDR1 MDHEN and CDR2 SYDVKM. The CDR3: CASSTSEKLRDEQFF. The CDR3 region has the DNA TGTGCCAGCAGCACCTCGGAGAAGTTAAGGGATGAGCAGTTCTTC.

The sample holds one count of this clone. CDR3 loop: CASSFHPGEQYF. CDR3 coding DNA: TGTGCCAGCAGTTTCCACCCGGGCGAGCAGTACTTC. The chain uses TRBV28 and TRBJ2-7, with D unresolved. This CDR3 region has 12 residues. Per the germline V gene, CDR1 is MDHEN and CDR2 is SYDVKM. Trimming removed 3 bases at V and 6 bases at J, with 9 bases between. Combining the CDR3 with reference TRBV28 and TRBJ2-7 gives the whole variable domain DVKVTQSSRYLVKRTGEKVFLECVQDMDHENMFWYRQDPGLGLRLIYFSYDVKMKEKGDIPEGYSVSREKKERFSLILESASTNQTSMYLCASSFHPGEQYFGPGTRLTVT.

The chain uses TRBV5-1 and TRBJ2-5; TRBD1 or TRBD2 may be the D gene (6 bases each). The germline V and J ends were trimmed by 6 bases and 2 bases, with 11 bases remaining between them. The germline V gene has CDR1 SGHRS and CDR2 YFSETQ. The CDR3 is 13 residues long. CDR3 bases: TGCGCCAGCACAAGGGGGGATCAAGAGACCCAGTACTTC. Amino acid sequence: CASTRGDQETQYF.

The CDR3 DNA sequence: TGTGCCAGCAGCTTATCGGACGGTGCTAACTATGGCTACACCTTC. Translation: CASSLSDGANYGYTF. V and J are TRBV11-2 and TRBJ1-2; D unresolved. Germline CDR1 SGHAT, CDR2 FQNNGV. V dropped 2 bases and J dropped 0 bases, with 10 bases sitting between them. CDR3 length: 15 residues. The variable domain in full, with the rest retrieved from reference TRBV11-2 and TRBJ1-2, is EAGVAQSPRYKIIEKRQSVAFWCNPISGHATLYWYQQILGQGPKLLIQFQNNGVVDDSQLPKDRFSAERLKGVDSTLKIQPAKLEDSAVYLCASSLSDGANYGYTFGSGTRLTVV.

The chain is built from TRBV5-1 and TRBJ2-7, with a tentative D call TRBD2 (5 bases). The CDR3 spans 14 residues. Trimming cost V 5 bases and J 0 bases, with 12 bases left between them. The germline V gene encodes CDR1 SGHRS and CDR2 YFSETQ. The DNA of the CDR3 is TGCGCCAGCAGGTACACGGCGGGCTCCTACGAGCAGTACTTC. This sequence encodes CASRYTAGSYEQYF.